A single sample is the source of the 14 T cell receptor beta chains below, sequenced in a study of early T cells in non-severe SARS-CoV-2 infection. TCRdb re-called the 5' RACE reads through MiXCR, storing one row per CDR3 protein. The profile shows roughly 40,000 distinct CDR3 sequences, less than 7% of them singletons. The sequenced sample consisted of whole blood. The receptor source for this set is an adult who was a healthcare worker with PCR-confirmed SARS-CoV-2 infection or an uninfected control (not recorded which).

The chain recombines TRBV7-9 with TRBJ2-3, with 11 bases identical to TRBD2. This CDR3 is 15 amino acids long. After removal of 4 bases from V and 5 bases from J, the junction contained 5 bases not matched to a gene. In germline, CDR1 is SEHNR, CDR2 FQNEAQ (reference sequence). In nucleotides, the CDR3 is TGTGCCAGCAGCTCTAGCGGGGGGCTAGGAGATACGCAGTATTTT. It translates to CASSSSGGLGDTQYF.

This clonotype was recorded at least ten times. Here the CDR3 reads CASSVVGEQFF. CDR3 sequence (DNA): TGTGCCAGCAGTGTAGTAGGTGAGCAGTTCTTC. The chain recombines TRBV2 with TRBJ2-1; D not certain. The CDR3 runs 11 residues. Germline lookup yields CDR1 SNHLY and CDR2 FYNNEI. The V end lost 4 bases, the J end lost 9 bases, and 7 bases lay between the germline ends. Filled out from reference TRBV2 and TRBJ2-1, the complete variable domain reads EPEVTQTPSHQVTQMGQEVILRCVPISNHLYFYWYRQILGQKVEFLVSFYNNEISEKSEIFDDQFSVERPDGSNFTLKIRSTKLEDSAMYFCASSVVGEQFFGPGTRLTVL.

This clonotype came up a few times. The CDR3 DNA reads as TGTGCCAGTAGTATAGTAGAGGGGAACTCTGACACTGAAGCTTTCTTT. Its protein product is CASSIVEGNSDTEAFF. The rearrangement links TRBV19 to TRBJ1-1; the D gene is possibly TRBD1 (5 bases). The CDR3 length is 16 residues. Trimming pared 1 base from V and 3 bases from J, leaving 15 bases between. Germline loops: CDR1 LNHDA, CDR2 SQIVND (reference sequence).

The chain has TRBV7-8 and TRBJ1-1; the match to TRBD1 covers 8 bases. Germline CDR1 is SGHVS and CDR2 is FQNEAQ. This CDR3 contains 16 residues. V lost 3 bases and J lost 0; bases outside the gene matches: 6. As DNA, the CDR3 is TGTGCCAGCAGCTTGGAAATGGGACAGGTGAACACTGAAGCTTTCTTT. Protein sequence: CASSLEMGQVNTEAFF.

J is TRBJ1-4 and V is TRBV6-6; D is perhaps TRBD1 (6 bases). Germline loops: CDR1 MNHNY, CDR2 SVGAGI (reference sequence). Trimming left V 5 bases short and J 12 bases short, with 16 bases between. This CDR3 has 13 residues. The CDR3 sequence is CASSPIGGTELFF. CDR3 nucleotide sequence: TGTGCCAGCAGTCCCATAGGGGGGACGGAACTGTTTTTT.

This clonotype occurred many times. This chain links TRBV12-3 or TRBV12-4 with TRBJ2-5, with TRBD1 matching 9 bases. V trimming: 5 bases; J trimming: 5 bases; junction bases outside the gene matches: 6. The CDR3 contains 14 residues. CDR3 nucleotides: TGTGCCAGCAGTCTCGGGACAGGGTCGGAGACCCAGTACTTC. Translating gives CASSLGTGSETQYF.

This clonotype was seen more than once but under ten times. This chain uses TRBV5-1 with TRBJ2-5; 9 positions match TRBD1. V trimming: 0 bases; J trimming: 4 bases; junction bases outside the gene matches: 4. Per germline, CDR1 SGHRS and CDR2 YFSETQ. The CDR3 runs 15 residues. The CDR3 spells CASSLGTGARETQYF. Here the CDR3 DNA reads TGCGCCAGCAGCTTGGGGACAGGGGCTAGAGAGACCCAGTACTTC.

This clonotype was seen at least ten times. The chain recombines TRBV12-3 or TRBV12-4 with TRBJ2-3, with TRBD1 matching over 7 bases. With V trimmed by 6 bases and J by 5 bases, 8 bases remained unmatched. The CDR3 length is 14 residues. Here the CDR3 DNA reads TGTGCCAGCAGATCCGACAGGGCCAAAGATACGCAGTATTTT. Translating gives CASRSDRAKDTQYF.

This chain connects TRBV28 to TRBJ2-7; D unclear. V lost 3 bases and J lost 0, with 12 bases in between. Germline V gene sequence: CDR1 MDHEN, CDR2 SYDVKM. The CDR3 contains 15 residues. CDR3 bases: TGTGCCAGCAGTTTTCTGCAGCGTAGCTCCTACGAGCAGTACTTC. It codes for CASSFLQRSSYEQYF. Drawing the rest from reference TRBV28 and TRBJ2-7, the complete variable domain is DVKVTQSSRYLVKRTGEKVFLECVQDMDHENMFWYRQDPGLGLRLIYFSYDVKMKEKGDIPEGYSVSREKKERFSLILESASTNQTSMYLCASSFLQRSSYEQYFGPGTRLTVT.

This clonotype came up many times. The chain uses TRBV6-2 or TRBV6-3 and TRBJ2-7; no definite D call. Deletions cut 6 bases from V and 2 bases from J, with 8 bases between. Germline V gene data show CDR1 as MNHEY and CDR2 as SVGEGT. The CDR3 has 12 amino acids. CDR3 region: CASSALTYEQYF. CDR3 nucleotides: TGTGCCAGCAGCGCGCTGACCTACGAGCAGTACTTC.

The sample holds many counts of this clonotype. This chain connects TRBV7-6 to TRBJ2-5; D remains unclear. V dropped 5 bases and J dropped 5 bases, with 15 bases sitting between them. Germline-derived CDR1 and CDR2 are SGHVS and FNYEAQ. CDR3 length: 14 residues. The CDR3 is CASSPDHVRETQYF. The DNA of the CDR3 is TGTGCCAGCAGCCCCGACCATGTTAGGGAGACCCAGTACTTC.

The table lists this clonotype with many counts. The CDR3 loop reads CASSYLGQRYEQYF. CDR3 nucleotides: TGTGCCAGCAGTTACCTGGGCCAGCGCTACGAGCAGTACTTC. The V and J genes are TRBV6-5 and TRBJ2-7, with D unresolved. The V gene's germline CDR1 is MNHEY and CDR2 SVGAGI. The CDR3 is 14 residues long. V was trimmed by 2 bases and J by 3 bases, leaving 11 bases between them.

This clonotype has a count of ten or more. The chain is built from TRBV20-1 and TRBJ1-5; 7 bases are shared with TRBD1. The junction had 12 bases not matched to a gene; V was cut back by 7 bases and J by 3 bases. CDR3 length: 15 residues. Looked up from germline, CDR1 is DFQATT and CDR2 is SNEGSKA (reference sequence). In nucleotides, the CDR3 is TGCAGTGTACAGAGGACAGGACAGAACAATCAGCCCCAGCATTTT. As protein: CSVQRTGQNNQPQHF.

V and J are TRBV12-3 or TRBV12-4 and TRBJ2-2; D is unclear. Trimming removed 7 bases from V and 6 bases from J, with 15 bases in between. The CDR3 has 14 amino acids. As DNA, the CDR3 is TGTGCCAGCACCTTCGGACGCACCGCCGGGGAGCTGTTTTTT. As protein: CASTFGRTAGELFF.